This paragraph reports one T cell receptor beta chain. This clonotype was recorded at least ten times. What antigen it recognizes has not been identified. No much larger clone is present one base from it, and per-base qualities are unavailable. TCR beta CDR3 regions were amplified from RNA transcripts. The first round of RT-PCR for the TCR CDR3 was performed with the HTBI primer set and the Qiagen OneStep RT-PCR kit. A second multiplex PCR round built the libraries, followed by size selection and purification. The libraries were sequenced on an Illumina HiSeq2000 using paired-end 100 bp reads. As for the authors' bioinformatics: SOAPnuke was used to process the raw data, with reads discarded if the reads contained adapters or uncalled bases, had a mean Phred below 15, or lacked an exact constant-primer or identifier match. COPE v1.2.5 was used to merge high-quality paired reads, and clonotypes were defined as unique nucleotide sequences. MiTCR v1.1 was used to align clonotypes to the IMGT TRBV, TRBD and TRBJ reference segments. Only V-J combinations with frequency above 0.0001, covering roughly 99% of repertoires, were analysed. The TCS score was defined as the ratio of F50 (clonal expansion) to E x V (chaos), calculated using BLOSUM62-based TCRdist between CDR3 peptides within each V-J. Welch's t-statistics and random forest reduced roughly 540 V-J features to 10 to 15, which were used in a naive Bayes classifier (R e1071). TCRdb reran the public reads through fastp at Q25 and MiXCR, keeping productive beta chains. All rows with the same CDR3 protein become a single entry with the most common DNA and genes. The V and J calls follow TCRdb's processing rather than the paper's. For this sample the table gives 400,000 to 500,000 distinct CDR3 sequences, of which about an eighth were detected only once. The ten most abundant clones make up 5.3% of the sample.

These data are taken from a study of T cells in Graves' hyperthyroidism and ophthalmopathy (dated by TCRdb to 2018 to 2020). Broadly, across the study: Peripheral blood was collected at initial diagnosis, before any treatment. A discovery cohort of about 100 patients, fewer than 50 with Graves' ophthalmopathy and approximately 55 with stable Graves' hyperthyroidism, was used to find distinguishing TCR V-J signatures. Prospective prediction of ophthalmopathy was tested in an independent validation cohort of approximately 18 hyperthyroidism patients and 15 to 17 patients who later progressed to ophthalmopathy. The roughly 94 discovery patients were randomly divided into training and test sets at a 7:3 ratio. In addition, the study compared T-cell repertoires in thyroid tissue and in blood from several Graves' hyperthyroidism patients. Once sampling was done, hyperthyroidism patients were given methimazole at a starting dose of 30 mg daily, whereas ophthalmopathy patients were given high-dose intravenous methylprednisolone. TCR Vbeta CDR3 sequencing of fewer than 150 peripheral blood samples (43 ophthalmopathy, about 75 hyperthyroidism and approximately 17 progressor patients) is reported in the paper. The full study reports these points: Most expanded thyroid clonotypes (frequency above 0.001) were also detected in blood, a finding suggesting that blood repertoires may reflect thyroid immune responses. A 13 V-J signature model separated ophthalmopathy from stable hyperthyroidism, with about 88% sensitivity and 81.08% specificity in cross-validation and 80%/75% in testing. In validation, the model predicted progression to ophthalmopathy a median of around 6.5 months before onset, with approximately 68% sensitivity and about 75% specificity. Sample size was not statistically predetermined, and investigators were not blinded to group allocation.

Graves' hyperthyroidism was defined as stable when no progression to ophthalmopathy occurred over 18 months of follow-up. The hyperthyroidism patients were between 18 and 65 years old and newly diagnosed, with a disease duration of less than 2 months. Exclusion was applied to patients with uncontrolled infections, other autoimmune diseases, pregnancy or lactation. Diagnoses were based on clinical symptoms, serum thyroxine and TRAb, thyroid ultrasound and orbital computed tomography. Ficoll-Paque density gradient centrifugation was used to isolate PBMCs from about 10 ml of fresh peripheral blood. Total RNA was extracted with Trizol reagent, and quality was checked on an Agilent 2100 Bioanalyzer. For CDR1 and CDR2, the germline V gene (reference sequence) lists LGHDT and YNNKEL. V is clipped by 0 bases and J by 1 base, and the sequence between their germline boundaries is 9 bases long. Counted from cysteine to phenylalanine, this CDR3 has 15 amino acids. Here the CDR3 DNA is all that survives: 45 bases in frame from base 1.

The sequence joins TRBV3-1 to TRBJ2-5; no D gene call is confident. This sequence originates from a woman between 18 and 29 years old with Graves' hyperthyroidism. The sequenced sample consisted of blood. The CDR3 corresponds to CASSQDPGTQETQYF. In nucleotides, the sequence is TGTGCCAGCAGCCAAGATCCGGGTACCCAAGAGACCCAGTACTTC.